The clone carrying this TCR beta chain was observed at least ten times. This sample was taken from a study of human T cells and chemical hapten exposure. In the authors' methods: Ranging from about 23,224 to 700,000, TCR counts per sample had a median value of around 90,000. TCRdb called the RACE reads again in MiXCR, with one record for every CDR3 protein. These V and J calls rely on TCRdb rather than the paper's analysis. This repertoire shows more than 75,000 distinct CDR3 sequences, roughly 10% found once; its top ten account for about 2.5%. Time point specified: patch test 2, 6 weeks after DPC sensitization. Specified treatment: therapeutic diphenylcyclopropenone sensitization with weekly scalp DPC. The sequence came from a woman in her twenties or thirties with alopecia areata. Some clones in this sample may be carry-over from other donors' samples. Material: whole blood, obtained in connection with sensitization to the hapten diphenylcyclopropenone (DPC).

The CDR3 protein is CSVDGGPNQPQHF. CDR3 bases: TGCAGCGTTGATGGAGGGCCGAATCAGCCCCAGCATTTT. V is TRBV29-1 and J is TRBJ1-5; D remains unclear. Germline CDR1 is SQVTM and CDR2 is ANQGSEA. There are 13 residues in the CDR3. Trimming shortened V by 3 bases and J by 4 bases, and 10 bases separated the two germline ends.